This T cell receptor beta chain was profiled in a study of blood T cell repertoires in COVID-19. Study background: The United States, Italy and Spain were the sources of the acute and convalescent COVID-19 samples. From T cells, B-cell-depleted T cells, or PBMCs came the material, which was cDNA or gDNA.

Original data processing: Amplification from reference gene primers served as the basis for estimated nucleated cell counts. TCRdb's table, derived via immunoSEQ multiplex PCR, lists solely in-frame clones and lacks some. Clone size and V and J calls were adopted from that table, with D and trimming inferred from the DNA. The table includes around 210,000 clones, 84% detected once. Trimming took 0 bases from V and 7 from J, leaving 7 bases between them. CDR3 length equals 12 residues. Looked up from germline, CDR1 is SGHRS and CDR2 is YFSETQ. Sequenced sample: peripheral blood. The gene calls are TRBV5-1 and TRBJ1-1; the D is unclear. The sequence was obtained from a human donor in a cohort sampled during active COVID-19. DNA for the CDR3: TGCGCCAGCAGCTTGGATGCAGTTGAAGCTTTCTTT. Translation gives CASSLDAVEAFF.